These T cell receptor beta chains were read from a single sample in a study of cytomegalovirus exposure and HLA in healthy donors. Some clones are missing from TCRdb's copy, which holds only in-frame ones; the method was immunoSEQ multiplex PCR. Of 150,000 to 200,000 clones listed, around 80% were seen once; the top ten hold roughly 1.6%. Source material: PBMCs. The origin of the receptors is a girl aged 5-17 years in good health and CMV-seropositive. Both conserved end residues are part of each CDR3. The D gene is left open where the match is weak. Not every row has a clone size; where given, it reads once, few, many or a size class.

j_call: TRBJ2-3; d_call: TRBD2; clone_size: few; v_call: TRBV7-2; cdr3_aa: CASSLPSGATDTQYF; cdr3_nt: TGTGCCAGCAGCTTGCCTAGCGGGGCCACAGATACGCAGTATTTT
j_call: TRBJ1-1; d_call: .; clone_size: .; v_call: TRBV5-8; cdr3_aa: CASSLVGQLNTEAFF; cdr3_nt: TGTGCCAGCAGCTTGGTGGGGCAGCTGAACACTGAAGCTTTCTTT
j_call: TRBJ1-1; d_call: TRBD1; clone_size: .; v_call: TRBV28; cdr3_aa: CASSWGTGSYHMNTEAFF; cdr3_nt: TGTGCCAGCAGTTGGGGGACAGGCTCTTACCACATGAACACTGAAGCTTTCTTT
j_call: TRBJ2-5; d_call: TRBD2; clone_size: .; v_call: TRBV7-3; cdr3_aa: CASSLTGTRGLETQYF; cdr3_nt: TGTGCCAGCAGCTTAACTGGGACTAGGGGCTTAGAGACCCAGTACTTC
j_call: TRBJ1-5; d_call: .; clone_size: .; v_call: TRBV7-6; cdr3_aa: CASSLSGSQPQHF; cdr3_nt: TGTGCCAGCAGCTTATCGGGTTCCCAGCCCCAGCATTTT
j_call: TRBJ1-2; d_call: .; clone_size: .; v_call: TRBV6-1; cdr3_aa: CASSEAGEANYGYTF; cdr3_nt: TGTGCCAGCAGTGAAGCCGGTGAGGCTAACTATGGCTACACCTTC
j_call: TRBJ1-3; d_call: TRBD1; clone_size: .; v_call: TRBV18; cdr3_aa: CASSPKTGASSGNTIYF; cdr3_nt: TGTGCCAGCTCACCGAAAACAGGGGCGAGCTCTGGAAACACCATATATTTT
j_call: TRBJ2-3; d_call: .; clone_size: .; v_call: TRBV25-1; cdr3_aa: CASSNPGADTQYF; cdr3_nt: TGTGCCAGCAGCAACCCGGGAGCAGATACGCAGTATTTT
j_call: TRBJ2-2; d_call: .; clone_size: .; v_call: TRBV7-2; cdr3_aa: CASSLQGWDTGELLF; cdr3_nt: TGTGCCAGCAGCTTACAGGGTTGGGACACCGGGGAGCTGCTTTTT
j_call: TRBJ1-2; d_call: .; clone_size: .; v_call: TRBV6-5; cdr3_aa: CASSVVVSGRFGYTF; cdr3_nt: TGTGCCAGCAGCGTAGTAGTATCGGGGAGGTTTGGCTACACCTTC
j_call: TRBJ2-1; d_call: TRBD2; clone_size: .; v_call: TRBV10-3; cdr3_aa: CAIRRLAGEVEQFF; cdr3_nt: TGTGCCATCAGGAGACTAGCGGGAGAAGTTGAGCAGTTCTTC
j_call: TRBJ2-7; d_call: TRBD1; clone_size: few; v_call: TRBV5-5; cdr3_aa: CASSLAGQGIYEQYF; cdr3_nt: TGTGCCAGCAGCTTGGCTGGACAGGGGATCTACGAGCAGTACTTC
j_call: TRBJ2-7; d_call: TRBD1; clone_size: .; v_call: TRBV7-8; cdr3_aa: CASTDRGRHEQYF; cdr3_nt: TGTGCCAGCACGGACAGGGGTCGTCACGAGCAGTACTTC
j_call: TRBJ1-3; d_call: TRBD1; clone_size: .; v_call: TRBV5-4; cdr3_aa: CASSLFEDRGYRGNTIYF; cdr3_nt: TGTGCCAGCAGCTTATTTGAGGACAGGGGGTATAGAGGAAACACCATATATTTT
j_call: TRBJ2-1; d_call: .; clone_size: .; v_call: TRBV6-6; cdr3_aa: CASSYPLLANNEQFF; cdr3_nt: TGTGCCAGCAGTTACCCCCTTTTAGCGAACAATGAGCAGTTCTTC
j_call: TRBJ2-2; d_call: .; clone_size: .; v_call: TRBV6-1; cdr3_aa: CASSLNANTGELFF; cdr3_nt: TGTGCCAGCAGTCTAAACGCGAACACCGGGGAGCTGTTTTTT
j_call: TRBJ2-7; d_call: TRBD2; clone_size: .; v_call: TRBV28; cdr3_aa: CASSLSSGGLSHEQYF; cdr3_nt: TGTGCCAGCAGTTTATCATCGGGAGGTTTATCCCACGAGCAGTACTTC
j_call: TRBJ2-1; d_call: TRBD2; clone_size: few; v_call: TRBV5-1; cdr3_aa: CASSLNLRLAGNNEQFF; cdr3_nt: TGCGCCAGCAGCTTGAACCTGAGACTAGCGGGGAACAATGAGCAGTTCTTC
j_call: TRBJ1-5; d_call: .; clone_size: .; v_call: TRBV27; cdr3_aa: CASSPRTAYSNQPQHF; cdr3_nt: TGTGCCAGCAGTCCACGGACAGCTTATAGCAATCAGCCCCAGCATTTT
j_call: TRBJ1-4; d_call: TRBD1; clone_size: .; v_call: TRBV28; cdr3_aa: CASSLTTGTGVEKLFF; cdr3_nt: TGTGCCAGCAGTTTAACCACCGGGACAGGGGTTGAAAAACTGTTTTTT
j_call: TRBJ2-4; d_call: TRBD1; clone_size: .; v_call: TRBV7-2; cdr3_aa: CASSLHRGPQNIQYF; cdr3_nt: TGTGCCAGCAGCTTACACAGGGGGCCCCAAAACATTCAGTACTTC
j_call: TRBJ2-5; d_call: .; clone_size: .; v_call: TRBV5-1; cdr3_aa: CASSLGMRGTQETQYF; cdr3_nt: TGCGCCAGCAGCTTGGGGATGAGGGGGACACAAGAGACCCAGTACTTC
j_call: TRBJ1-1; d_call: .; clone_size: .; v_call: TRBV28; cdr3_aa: CASSLGANTEAFF; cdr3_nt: TGTGCCAGCAGTTTGGGGGCGAACACTGAAGCTTTCTTT
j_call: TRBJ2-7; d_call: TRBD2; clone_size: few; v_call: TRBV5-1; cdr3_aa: CASSPSTSGRYEQYF; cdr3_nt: TGCGCCAGCAGCCCCTCGACTAGCGGGAGGTACGAGCAGTACTTC
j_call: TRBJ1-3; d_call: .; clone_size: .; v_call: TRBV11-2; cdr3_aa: CASSPSGLRASSGNTIYF; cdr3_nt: TGTGCCAGCAGCCCCTCCGGCCTCAGGGCCAGCTCTGGAAACACCATATATTTT
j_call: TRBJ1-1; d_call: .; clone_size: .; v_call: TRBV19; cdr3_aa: CASSIELYREGTEAFF; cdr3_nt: TGTGCCAGTAGTATCGAACTTTACAGGGAAGGCACTGAAGCTTTCTTT
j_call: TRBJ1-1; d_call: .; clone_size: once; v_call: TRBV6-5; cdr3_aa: CASIYLGGNTEAFF; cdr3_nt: TGTGCCAGCATTTACCTAGGGGGGAACACTGAAGCTTTCTTT
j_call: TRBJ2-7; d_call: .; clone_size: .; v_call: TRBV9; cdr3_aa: CASSVGGSSYEQYF; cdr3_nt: TGTGCCAGCAGCGTAGGTGGTAGCTCCTACGAGCAGTACTTC
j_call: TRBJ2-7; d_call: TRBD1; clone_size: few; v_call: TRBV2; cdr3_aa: CASEGTASLSYEQYF; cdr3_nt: TGTGCCAGCGAGGGGACAGCGTCCCTCTCCTACGAGCAGTACTTC
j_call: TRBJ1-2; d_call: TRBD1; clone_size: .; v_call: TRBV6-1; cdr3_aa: CASSEVYRVRDRGRNGYTF; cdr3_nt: TGTGCCAGCAGTGAAGTATATAGGGTTCGGGACAGGGGGCGGAATGGCTACACCTTC
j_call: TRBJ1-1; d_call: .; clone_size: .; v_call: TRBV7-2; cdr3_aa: CASSFMSTEAFF; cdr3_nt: TGTGCCAGCAGCTTTATGTCCACTGAAGCTTTCTTT
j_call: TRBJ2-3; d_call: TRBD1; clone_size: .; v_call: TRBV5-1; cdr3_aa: CASSLARDRTPDTQYF; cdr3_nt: TGCGCCAGCAGCTTGGCCCGGGACAGGACCCCAGATACGCAGTATTTT
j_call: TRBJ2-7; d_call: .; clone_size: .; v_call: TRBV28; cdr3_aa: CASSPGVIRGEQYF; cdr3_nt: TGTGCCAGCAGTCCTGGAGTAATTCGGGGCGAGCAGTACTTC
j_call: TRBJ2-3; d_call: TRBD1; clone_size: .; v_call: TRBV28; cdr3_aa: CASSYRDRRKPDTQYF; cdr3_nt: TGTGCCAGCAGTTACCGGGACAGGAGAAAACCAGATACGCAGTATTTT
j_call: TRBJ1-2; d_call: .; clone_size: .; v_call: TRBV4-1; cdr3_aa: CASSKQLGQLNYGYTF; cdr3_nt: TGCGCCAGCAGCAAGCAACTCGGACAGCTCAACTATGGCTACACCTTC
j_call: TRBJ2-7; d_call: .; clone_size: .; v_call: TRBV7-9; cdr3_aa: CSSSLSGISYEQYF; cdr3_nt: TGTTCCAGCAGCTTATCAGGAATCTCCTACGAGCAGTACTTC
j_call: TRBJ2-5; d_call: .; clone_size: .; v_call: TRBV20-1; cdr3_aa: CSAQNQETQYF; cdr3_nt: TGCAGTGCGCAGAACCAAGAGACCCAGTACTTC
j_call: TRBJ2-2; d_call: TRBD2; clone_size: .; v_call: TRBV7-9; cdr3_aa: CASSKTSGSITGELFF; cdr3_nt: TGTGCCAGCAGTAAAACTAGCGGGAGTATAACCGGGGAGCTGTTTTTT
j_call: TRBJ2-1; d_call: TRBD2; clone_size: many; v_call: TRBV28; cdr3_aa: CASSLGLAGDYNEQFF; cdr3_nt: TGTGCCAGCAGTTTGGGACTAGCGGGGGACTACAATGAGCAGTTCTTC
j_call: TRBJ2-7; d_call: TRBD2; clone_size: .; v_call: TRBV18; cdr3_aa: CASSPSSGSAYEQYF; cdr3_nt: TGTGCCAGCTCACCATCTAGCGGTAGTGCCTACGAGCAGTACTTC
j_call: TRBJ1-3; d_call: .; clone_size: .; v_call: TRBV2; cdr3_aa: CASSVSGNTIYF; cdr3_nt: TGTGCCAGCAGTGTTAGTGGAAACACCATATATTTT
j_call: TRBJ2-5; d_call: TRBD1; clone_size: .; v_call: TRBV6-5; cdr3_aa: CASSSTWTGTAETQYF; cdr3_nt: TGTGCCAGCAGTTCCACTTGGACAGGGACGGCAGAGACCCAGTACTTC
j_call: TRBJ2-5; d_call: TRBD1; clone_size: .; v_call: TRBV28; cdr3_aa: CASLGTGSRRATGETQYF; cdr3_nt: TGTGCCAGTTTGGGGACAGGGAGTAGAAGGGCAACGGGGGAGACCCAGTACTTC
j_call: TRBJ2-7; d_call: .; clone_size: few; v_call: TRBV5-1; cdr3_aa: CASSFSGSHEQYF; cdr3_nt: TGCGCCAGCAGCTTTTCGGGATCCCACGAGCAGTACTTC
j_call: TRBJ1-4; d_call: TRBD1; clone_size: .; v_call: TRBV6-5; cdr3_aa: CASSYWTGEGGKLFF; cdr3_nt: TGTGCCAGCAGTTACTGGACAGGGGAGGGCGGAAAACTGTTTTTT
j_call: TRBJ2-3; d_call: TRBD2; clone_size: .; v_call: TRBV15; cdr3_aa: CATSRERGVPTDTQYF; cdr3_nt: TGTGCCACCAGCAGAGAACGGGGGGTACCCACAGATACGCAGTATTTT
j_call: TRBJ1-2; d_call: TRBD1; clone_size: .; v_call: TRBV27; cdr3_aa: CASSSRTGGAYGYTF; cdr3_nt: TGTGCCAGCAGTTCCCGGACAGGGGGCGCCTATGGCTACACCTTC
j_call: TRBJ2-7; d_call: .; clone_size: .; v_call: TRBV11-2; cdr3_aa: CASSLDLTGDSTSYEQYF; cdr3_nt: TGTGCCAGCAGCTTAGATCTAACGGGAGATTCGACGTCCTACGAGCAGTACTTC
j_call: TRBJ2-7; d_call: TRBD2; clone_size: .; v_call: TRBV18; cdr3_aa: CASSGGLEPEQYF; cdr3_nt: TGTGCCAGCTCGGGGGGACTAGAACCCGAGCAGTACTTC
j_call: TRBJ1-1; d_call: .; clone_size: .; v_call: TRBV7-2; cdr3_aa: CASSLQENTEAFF; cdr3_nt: TGTGCCAGCAGCTTACAGGAGAACACTGAAGCTTTCTTT
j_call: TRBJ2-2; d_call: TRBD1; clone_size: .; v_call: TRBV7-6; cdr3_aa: CASSLGTGPQKKELFF; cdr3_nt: TGTGCCAGCAGCTTAGGGACAGGGCCTCAGAAGAAGGAGCTGTTTTTT
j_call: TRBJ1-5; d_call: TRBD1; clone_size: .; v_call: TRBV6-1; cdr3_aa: CASSAGGELNQPQHF; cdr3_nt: TGTGCCAGCAGCGCAGGGGGCGAATTGAATCAGCCCCAGCATTTT